These 18 T cell receptor beta chains originate from one sample sequenced in a study of cytomegalovirus exposure and HLA in healthy donors (dated by TCRdb to 2016 to 2017). Library preparation employed the immunoSEQ multiplex PCR assay. For the multiplex PCR, a mixture combining 60 forward primers for TCR Vbeta segments and 13 reverse primers for TCR Jbeta segments was used. TCRdb provides this immuneACCESS table in a form limited to in-frame rearrangements. Some clones are lacking; in checked studies, under half of them reflect an unresolved V gene, and why the rest are absent is not known. This sample is represented by tens of thousands of clones; just under 80% of them were singletons. The ten largest clones take up around 2.5% of the sample. The sequenced material came from PBMCs. All receptors derive from a male donor in good health and CMV-seropositive.

The genes are TRBV5-4 and TRBJ1-2; D unclear. Germline CDR1 reads SGHNT; CDR2 reads YYREEE (reference sequence). The CDR3 contains 17 residues. V lost 1 base and J lost 4, with 20 bases in between. This CDR3 is CASSLINSPMAGYGYTF. The DNA of the CDR3 is TGTGCCAGCAGCTTGATTAACAGCCCGATGGCGGGCTATGGCTACACCTTC.

The chain is built from TRBV27 and TRBJ2-6; TRBD1 aligns across 8 bases. Germline trimming cut 4 bases from V and 2 bases from J; bases unmatched to any gene: 1. CDR1 and CDR2 from the germline V gene are MNHEY and SMNVEV (reference sequence). This CDR3 is 15 amino acids long. For the CDR3, the DNA is TGTGCCAGCAGTTCACAGGGGGCTGGGGCCAACGTCCTGACTTTC. Amino acid sequence: CASSSQGAGANVLTF.

The count of this clone is one. The chain couples TRBV2 to TRBJ2-3; D remains unclear. The CDR3 consists of 15 residues. V was clipped by 1 base and J by 2 bases, with 10 bases between them. Germline V lookup: CDR1 SNHLY, CDR2 FYNNEI. CDR3 sequence: CASSEGSLPTDTQYF. Written as DNA, the CDR3 is TGTGCCAGCAGTGAAGGGTCACTCCCCACAGATACGCAGTATTTT.

CDR3 in DNA: TGCGCCAGCAGCCGAAGACAGGATCCCCTGGCTGAGTACGAGCAGTACTTC. This encodes CASSRRQDPLAEYEQYF. The V call is TRBV5-1, the J call TRBJ2-7, with D possibly being TRBD1 (6 bases). Per the germline V gene, CDR1 is SGHRS and CDR2 is YFSETQ. The CDR3 extends over 17 amino acids. Trimming cost V 4 bases and J 4 bases, with 24 bases left between them. The full variable domain, with the rest looked up from reference TRBV5-1 and TRBJ2-7, is KAGVTQTPRYLIKTRGQQVTLSCSPISGHRSVSWYQQTPGQGLQFLFEYFSETQRNKGNFPGRFSGRQFSNSRSEMNVSTLELGDSALYLCASSRRQDPLAEYEQYFGPGTRLTVT.

The gene calls are TRBV28 and TRBJ2-3; D remains ambiguous. This CDR3 contains 13 residues. The V and J ends lost 3 bases and 3 bases respectively, with 7 bases between them. From germline, CDR1 is MDHEN and CDR2 SYDVKM. Here the CDR3 reads CASSFSATDTQYF. Here the CDR3 DNA reads TGTGCCAGCAGTTTTAGTGCGACAGATACGCAGTATTTT.

The rearrangement uses TRBV15 and TRBJ1-4, with unresolved D. The V end lost 3 bases, the J end lost 0 bases, and 17 bases lay between the germline ends. This CDR3 has 18 amino acids. Germline loops: CDR1 LNHNV, CDR2 YYDKDF (reference sequence). This CDR3 reads CATSREGALRTTNEKLFF. CDR3 nucleotide sequence: TGTGCCACCAGCAGGGAAGGTGCCCTGCGGACAACTAATGAAAAACTGTTTTTT.

The V call is TRBV27, the J call TRBJ2-1; TRBD1 is a possible D gene (5 bases). Trimming removed 3 bases at V and 3 bases at J, with 15 bases between. The CDR3 is 16 amino acids. The germline CDR1 and CDR2 sequences are MNHEY and SMNVEV (reference sequence). The DNA of the CDR3 is TGTGCCAGCAGTTTTTTTCAGGGAATTAACTACAATGAGCAGTTCTTC. It codes for CASSFFQGINYNEQFF.

DNA of the CDR3: TGTGCCAGCAGCCCCCGGGACAGGGGCATGAACACTGAAGCTTTCTTT. Protein product: CASSPRDRGMNTEAFF. The V gene is TRBV11-1, the J gene TRBJ1-1; 10 nucleotides line up with TRBD1. Trimming removed 5 bases from V and 0 bases from J; junction bases left unmatched: 6. The CDR3 sequence is 16 residues long. The germline V gene has CDR1 SGHAT and CDR2 FQDESV (reference sequence).

The rearrangement joins TRBV7-2 to TRBJ1-4; D is undetermined. Looked up from germline, CDR1 is SGHTA and CDR2 is FQGNSA. Trimming removed 5 bases from V and 0 bases from J, with 4 bases in between. There are 13 residues in the CDR3. The CDR3 region has the DNA TGTGCCAGCAGCCCAGCAACTAATGAAAAACTGTTTTTT. Its protein is CASSPATNEKLFF.

The chain uses TRBV7-5 and TRBJ2-1; the tabulated D call, TRBD2, remains unverified against the DNA. TRBV7-5 is a pseudogene locus. CDR3 size: 16 residues. CDR3 bases: TGTGCCAGAAGCACAGCCGGGACTAGCGGGAGGAATGAGCAGTTCTTC. As protein: CARSTAGTSGRNEQFF.

This chain uses TRBV5-6 with TRBJ2-2, with 7 bases matching TRBD2. The germline CDR1 and CDR2 sequences are SGHDT and YYEEEE. The trim removed 4 bases at V and 3 bases at J, leaving 12 bases unmatched. CDR3 length: 17 amino acids. The CDR3 coding sequence is TGTGCCAGCAGCCTCAACCGGGGCGGGAGCGACACCGGGGAGCTGTTTTTT. Its translation is CASSLNRGGSDTGELFF.

This sequence joins TRBV7-9 and TRBJ2-7; weak D call: TRBD1 (5 bases). The CDR3 is made up of 13 amino acids. CDR1 and CDR2 from the germline V gene are SEHNR and FQNEAQ (reference sequence). V was pared by 3 bases and J by 5 bases, with 11 bases between. The CDR3 DNA is TGTGCCAGCAGCTTCTCAGGGTCCCACGAGCAGTACTTC. Its translation: CASSFSGSHEQYF.

The chain links TRBV5-4 to TRBJ2-7; perhaps TRBD2 as D (5 bases). Germline CDR1 SGHNT, CDR2 YYREEE (reference sequence). V lost 4 bases and J lost 7, with 9 bases in between. The CDR3 is 11 residues long. CDR3 nucleotide sequence: TGTGCCAGCAGCGGAACTAGTGAGCAGTACTTC. As protein: CASSGTSEQYF.

Only a few counts were recorded for this clone. The rearrangement joins TRBV10-3 to TRBJ1-3, with TRBD1 as a possible D gene (5 bases). V lost 6 bases, J lost 2 bases, and 14 bases lay in between. The germline V gene encodes CDR1 ENHRY and CDR2 SYGVKD. The CDR3 runs to 15 residues. The CDR3 is CAISPVGGAGNTIYF. DNA of the CDR3: TGTGCCATCAGCCCCGTCGGGGGGGCTGGAAACACCATATATTTT.

This clone was found once. The V gene is TRBV9, the J gene TRBJ2-5; TRBD2 agrees at 11 bases. V lost 2 bases to trimming and J lost 5 bases; unmatched junction nucleotides: 8. The CDR3 sequence is 16 residues long. The germline gives CDR1 SGDLS, CDR2 YYNGEE. The CDR3: CASSVLAGGPRETQYF. CDR3 nucleotides: TGTGCCAGCAGCGTTTTAGCGGGAGGGCCACGGGAGACCCAGTACTTC.

The chain links TRBV9 to TRBJ2-5, with D maybe TRBD1 (6 bases). Between the trimmed V and J ends, which lost 6 bases and 5 bases, there was a span of 29 bases. This CDR3 has 18 amino acids. Germline CDR1 SGDLS, CDR2 YYNGEE. In DNA form, the CDR3 reads TGTGCCAGCACCTGGTGGGTTAGGCAGGGGTTATGTTGGGAGACCCAGTACTTC. Protein: CASTWWVRQGLCWETQYF.

The chain recombines TRBV6-5 with TRBJ1-2; the D is unclear. This CDR3 region has 12 residues. V was shortened by 6 bases and J by 7 bases, with 12 bases between the two germline ends. Per germline, CDR1 MNHEY and CDR2 SVGAGI. CDR3 sequence: CASSPLRGGYTF. The CDR3 DNA is TGTGCCAGCAGCCCACTTCGAGGTGGCTACACCTTC.

The chain links TRBV6-1 to TRBJ2-7; D perhaps matches TRBD2 (6 bases). Trimming shortened V by 6 bases and J by 2 bases, and 11 bases separated the two germline ends. The CDR3 extends over 13 amino acids. The germline CDR1 and CDR2 sequences are MNHNS and SASEGT. CDR3 residues: CASRGGMAYEQYF. CDR3 DNA sequence: TGTGCCAGCAGAGGCGGGATGGCCTACGAGCAGTACTTC.